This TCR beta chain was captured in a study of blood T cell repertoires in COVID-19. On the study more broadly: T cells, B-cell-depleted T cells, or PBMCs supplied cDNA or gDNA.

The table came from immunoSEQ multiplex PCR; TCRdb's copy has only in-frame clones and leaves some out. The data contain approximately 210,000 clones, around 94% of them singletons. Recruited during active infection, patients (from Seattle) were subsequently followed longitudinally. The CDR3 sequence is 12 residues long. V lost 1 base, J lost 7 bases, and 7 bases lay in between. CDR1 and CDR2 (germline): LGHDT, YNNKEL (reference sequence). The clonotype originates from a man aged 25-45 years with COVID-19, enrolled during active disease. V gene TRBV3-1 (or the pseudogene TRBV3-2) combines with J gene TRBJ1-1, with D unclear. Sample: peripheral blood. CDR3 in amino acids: CASSQGSGEAFF. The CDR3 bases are TGTGCCAGCAGCCAAGGGAGTGGTGAAGCTTTCTTT.